This T cell receptor beta chain was identified during a study of cytotoxic CD8 clonotypes in ibrutinib-treated CLL. Study context: The sample average was 255,043 productive templates and tens of thousands of productive rearrangements. Study-level results: A rise in clonality was seen at ibrutinib response, and a fall back toward baseline was seen at progression. Public clonotypes, rarely seen, contracted or held steady on treatment.

Profiled with immunoSEQ multiplex PCR; TCRdb holds only in-frame clones, not every one. The sample includes almost 250,000 clones, under 80% of them seen just once. The CDR3 consists of 15 residues. V gave up 4 bases and J gave up 7 bases, with 22 bases separating them. Germline values: CDR1 GTSNPN, CDR2 SVGIG (reference sequence). Note on this clone: The antigen remains undetermined.

The specimen comprised PBMCs, sampled after 24 months of ibrutinib treatment. The chain couples TRBV30 to TRBJ1-2; D might be TRBD1 (5 bases). The TCR sequence derives from a human donor with chronic lymphocytic leukemia. The CDR3 loop reads CAWTLAPAGTRGYTF. The DNA for the CDR3 is TGTGCCTGGACCCTCGCCCCGGCAGGGACCCGTGGCTACACCTTC.